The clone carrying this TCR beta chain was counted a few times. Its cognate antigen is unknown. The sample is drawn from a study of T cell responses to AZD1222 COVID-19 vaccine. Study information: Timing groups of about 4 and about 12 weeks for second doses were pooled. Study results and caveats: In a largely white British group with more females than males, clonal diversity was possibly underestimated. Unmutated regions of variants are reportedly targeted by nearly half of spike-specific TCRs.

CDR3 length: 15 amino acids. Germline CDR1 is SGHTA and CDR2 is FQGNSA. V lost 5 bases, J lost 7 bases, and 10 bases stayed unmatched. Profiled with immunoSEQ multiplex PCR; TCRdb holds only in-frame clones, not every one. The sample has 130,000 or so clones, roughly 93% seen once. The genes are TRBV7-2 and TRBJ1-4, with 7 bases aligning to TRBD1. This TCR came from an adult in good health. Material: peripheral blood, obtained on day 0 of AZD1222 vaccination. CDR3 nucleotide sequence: TGTGCCAGCAGCCCACGACAGGGCCAGGCTGAAAAACTGTTTTTT. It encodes CASSPRQGQAEKLFF.